A single sample gave rise to the 17 T cell receptor beta chains below, sequenced in a study of identical twins. TCRdb independently ran MiXCR on the 5' RACE reads; one entry per CDR3 protein. Of roughly 1.6 million distinct CDR3 sequences in the sample, roughly a third are singletons; the top ten hold about 0.27%. Source material: cord blood. All receptors come from a newborn girl in good health.

J is TRBJ2-3 and V is TRBV5-6, with D perhaps TRBD2 (6 bases). Trimming removed 0 bases from V and 2 bases from J, with 16 bases in between. Germline V lookup: CDR1 SGHDT, CDR2 YYEEEE. The CDR3 runs 17 residues. The CDR3 DNA is TGTGCCAGCAGCTTGGCCTCTAGCGTGGCCACCACAGATACGCAGTATTTT. As protein: CASSLASSVATTDTQYF.

The rearrangement joins TRBV7-2 to TRBJ2-5; D is unresolved. CDR3 length: 16 residues. Trimming cost V 1 base and J 2 bases, with 14 bases left between them. The germline V gene has CDR1 SGHTA and CDR2 FQGNSA. The DNA of the CDR3 is TGTGCCAGCAGCTTAGAAGGCGTTTCGATACAAGAGACCCAGTACTTC. Residues: CASSLEGVSIQETQYF.

This clonotype was counted only a few times. The CDR3 region is CASSLKVQGANTGELFF. The CDR3 bases are TGCGCCAGCAGCTTGAAGGTACAGGGGGCGAACACCGGGGAGCTGTTTTTT. V usage is TRBV5-1 and J usage is TRBJ2-2; 8 bases line up with TRBD1. V shed 1 base, J shed 0 bases, and the junction held 5 bases outside the gene matches. This CDR3 has 17 residues. Germline V gene data show CDR1 as SGHRS and CDR2 as YFSETQ.

This clonotype was observed at least ten times. The rearrangement uses TRBV6-1 and TRBJ1-2, with no clear D. The CDR3 loop spans 14 amino acids. Between the trimmed V and J ends, which lost 4 bases and 1 base, there was a span of 10 bases. Germline V gene data show CDR1 as MNHNS and CDR2 as SASEGT. The CDR3 DNA reads TGTGCCAGCAGTGCGTACGGAGTTAACTATGGCTACACCTTC. Protein sequence: CASSAYGVNYGYTF.

This clonotype was picked up a small number of times. The chain employs TRBV20-1 and TRBJ1-2; D possibly corresponds to TRBD1 (6 bases). The V gene lost 2 bases and the J gene lost 7 bases, with 23 bases spanning the gap. CDR1 is DFQATT, CDR2 SNEGSKA, per germline (reference sequence). The CDR3 covers 16 residues. Written as DNA, the CDR3 is TGCAGTGCTAGAAATAGGGGCAGGACAGTTCGAGCTGGCTACACCTTC. It translates to CSARNRGRTVRAGYTF.

This clonotype has a handful of counts. The V call is TRBV25-1, the J call TRBJ2-5, with unresolved D. The length of the CDR3 is 14 residues. Trimming shortened V by 2 bases and J by 5 bases, and 12 bases separated the two germline ends. The germline gives CDR1 MGHDK, CDR2 SYGVNS. Here the CDR3 DNA reads TGTGCCAGCAGTGAACCCGAAGGCCAGGAGACCCAGTACTTC. Its translation: CASSEPEGQETQYF.

The rearrangement links TRBV5-6 to TRBJ1-6; tentatively, D is TRBD1 (6 bases). CDR3 size: 15 residues. With 0 bases removed from V and 6 bases from J, the gap between germline ends came to 10 bases. Germline CDR1 is SGHDT and CDR2 is YYEEEE. The CDR3 loop reads CASSLAGTTNSPLHF. In DNA, the CDR3 is TGTGCCAGCAGCTTGGCCGGGACAACTAATTCACCCCTCCACTTT.

The gene calls are TRBV28 and TRBJ1-6, with D possibly matching TRBD1 (6 bases). CDR3 size: 16 residues. Germline V lookup: CDR1 MDHEN, CDR2 SYDVKM. V lost 5 bases, J lost 5 bases, and 16 bases lay in between. CDR3 nucleotides: TGTGCCAGCAGTGCGGACAGTTGGGATAATAATTCACCCCTCCACTTT. Translation gives CASSADSWDNNSPLHF.

This chain uses TRBV5-1 with TRBJ2-1; maybe TRBD2 (6 bases). Trimming pared 5 bases from V and 11 bases from J, leaving 23 bases between. Germline lookup yields CDR1 SGHRS and CDR2 YFSETQ. The CDR3 contains 15 residues. This chain's CDR3 is CASSSGDSVGRKQFF. DNA of the CDR3: TGCGCCAGCAGTTCTGGGGACTCCGTGGGCCGCAAGCAGTTCTTC. The variable domain in full, with the rest retrieved from reference TRBV5-1 and TRBJ2-1, is KAGVTQTPRYLIKTRGQQVTLSCSPISGHRSVSWYQQTPGQGLQFLFEYFSETQRNKGNFPGRFSGRQFSNSRSEMNVSTLELGDSALYLCASSSGDSVGRKQFFGPGTRLTVL.

The chain links TRBV20-1 to TRBJ1-2; TRBD1 might be the D (6 bases). Germline CDR1 reads DFQATT; CDR2 reads SNEGSKA (reference sequence). This CDR3 region has 13 residues. Trimming cost V 3 bases and J 5 bases, with 13 bases left between them. CDR3 nucleotide sequence: TGCAGTGCTAGGCCCGGGACAATGTATGGCTACACCTTC. Encoded protein: CSARPGTMYGYTF.

This clonotype has just a few counts. The gene calls are TRBV7-8 and TRBJ1-5; 7 bases are a match to TRBD1. Germline V gives CDR1 SGHVS, CDR2 FQNEAQ. The CDR3 is made up of 17 amino acids. V was pared by 5 bases and J by 0 bases, with 10 bases of the junction left unmatched. CDR3 protein: CASSQLQGTYSNQPQHF. CDR3 nucleotides: TGTGCCAGCAGCCAACTACAGGGGACATATAGCAATCAGCCCCAGCATTTT.

In regard to this clonotype: The CDR3 carries no conserved terminal phenylalanine or tryptophan, so it likely arises from a read error. The rearrangement uses TRBV7-2 and TRBJ2-7; TRBD2 matches 7 bases. V shed 5 bases and J 3 bases; nucleotides not matched to a gene: 10. In germline, CDR1 is SGHTA, CDR2 FQGNSA. This CDR3 is 15 amino acids long. CDR3 nucleotide sequence: TGTGCCAGCAGCCCGTCCTCTAGCGGTTTCTACGAGCAGTACTTA. Translated, it gives CASSPSSSGFYEQYL.

A few counts support this clonotype. The chain couples TRBV10-3 to TRBJ1-1, with 7 bases aligning to TRBD1. The V gene end was trimmed by 10 bases and the J gene end by 3 bases; junction bases not matched to a gene: 8. Per the germline V gene, CDR1 is ENHRY and CDR2 is SYGVKD. This CDR3 is built from 13 residues. CDR3 sequence: CANPTGRDTEAFF. The CDR3 bases are TGTGCCAACCCGACAGGGAGGGACACTGAAGCTTTCTTT.

This clonotype was seen ten or more times. V gene TRBV29-1 combines with J gene TRBJ1-2; D not certain. V was trimmed by 5 bases and J by 8 bases, leaving 12 bases between them. CDR3 length equals 11 residues. CDR1 is SQVTM, CDR2 ANQGSEA, per germline. The CDR3 sequence: CSVPGGSGYTF. The CDR3 nucleotides read TGCAGCGTTCCCGGTGGTTCGGGCTACACCTTC.

V is TRBV2 and J is TRBJ2-4; the D is unclear. Germline loops: CDR1 SNHLY, CDR2 FYNNEI. The CDR3 is made up of 11 amino acids. The V gene lost 6 bases and the J gene lost 7 bases, with 7 bases spanning the gap. For the CDR3, the DNA is TGTGCCAGCAGGTTGGGGAACATTCAGTACTTC. This translates into CASRLGNIQYF. Full variable domain (remainder filled in from reference TRBV2 and TRBJ2-4): EPEVTQTPSHQVTQMGQEVILRCVPISNHLYFYWYRQILGQKVEFLVSFYNNEISEKSEIFDDQFSVERPDGSNFTLKIRSTKLEDSAMYFCASRLGNIQYFGAGTRLSVL.

The rearrangement links TRBV6-1 to TRBJ1-1; D unclear. Germline V gene sequence: CDR1 MNHNS, CDR2 SASEGT. The length of the CDR3 is 14 residues. V was trimmed by 3 bases and J by 5 bases, leaving 13 bases between them. The CDR3: CASSESRLRTEAFF. The CDR3 DNA follows: TGTGCCAGCAGTGAGTCCAGGCTGAGAACTGAAGCTTTCTTT.

A few counts support this clonotype. The chain recombines TRBV29-1 with TRBJ1-1; possibly TRBD1 for D (5 bases). This CDR3 region has 14 residues. Germline V lookup: CDR1 SQVTM, CDR2 ANQGSEA. Trimming removed 5 bases from V and 5 bases from J, with 18 bases in between. The CDR3 coding sequence is TGCAGCGTTATGCGGGGCCAGGGCGGAACTGAAGCTTTCTTT. Amino acid sequence: CSVMRGQGGTEAFF.